Presented here are 25 T cell receptor beta chains from one specimen sequenced in a study of blood T cell repertoires in COVID-19. Sequenced by immunoSEQ multiplex PCR; TCRdb stores in-frame clones only, minus some. This sample has about 69,000 clones, with nearly 90% found just once. Sequencing was carried out using peripheral blood. These receptors came from a man in his fifties with acute or convalescent COVID-19.

The J gene is TRBJ1-4, the V gene TRBV21-1; TRBD1, as called in the table, went unchecked against the DNA. TRBV21-1 is recorded as a pseudogene. The CDR3 extends over 19 amino acids. The CDR3 sequence: CASSKERDRDIATNEKLFF. As DNA, the CDR3 is TGTGCCAGCAGCAAAGAAAGGGACAGGGATATAGCAACTAATGAAAAACTGTTTTTT.

The rearrangement joins TRBV14 to TRBJ2-7, with D maybe TRBD1 (5 bases). V lost 3 bases and J lost 8, with 11 bases in between. This CDR3 is built from 12 residues. Germline CDR1 SGHDN, CDR2 FVKESK. The CDR3 region is CASSQTDSKQYF. CDR3 nucleotide sequence: TGTGCCAGCAGCCAGACAGATTCTAAGCAGTACTTC.

The chain joins TRBV11-3 to TRBJ2-1; 13 bases match TRBD2. CDR3 length equals 15 residues. J was trimmed by 10 bases and V by 3 bases; bases with no gene match: 6. Germline-derived CDR1 and CDR2 are SGHNT and YENEEA. The CDR3 sequence: CASSLGLAGPQEQFF. In DNA form, the CDR3 reads TGTGCCAGCAGCTTGGGACTAGCGGGGCCCCAAGAGCAGTTCTTC.

This clone was observed a single time. This sequence joins TRBV12-3 or TRBV12-4 and TRBJ1-2; D unresolved. CDR3 length equals 13 residues. Trimming shortened V by 5 bases and J by 5 bases, and 12 bases separated the two germline ends. The CDR3 region is CASSPSAGYGYTF. For the CDR3, the DNA is TGTGCCAGCAGTCCATCCGCGGGTTATGGCTACACCTTC.

The V call is TRBV27, the J call TRBJ1-2; weak D call: TRBD1 (5 bases). The CDR3 consists of 14 residues. Germline V gives CDR1 MNHEY, CDR2 SMNVEV (reference sequence). Trimming removed 7 bases at V and 1 base at J, with 13 bases between. For the CDR3, the DNA is TGTGCCAGCACCTCAAGGAGGGGTAACTATGGCTACACCTTC. Translating it yields CASTSRRGNYGYTF.

V is TRBV7-2 and J is TRBJ2-1; 15 nucleotides agree with TRBD2. The trim removed 4 bases at V and 16 bases at J, leaving 11 bases unmatched. Looked up from germline, CDR1 is SGHTA and CDR2 is FQGNSA. The CDR3 runs 15 residues. The DNA for the CDR3 is TGTGCCAGCAGCTCAACCGGGACTAGCGGGAGGAAGGAATTCTTC. Its translation is CASSSTGTSGRKEFF.

The chain combines TRBV6-2 or TRBV6-3 with TRBJ2-7; TRBD1 agrees at 9 bases. Germline-derived CDR1 and CDR2 are MNHEY and SVGEGT. The CDR3 is 17 amino acids. V gave up 6 bases and J gave up 3 bases; unmatched junction bases: 15. The CDR3 nucleotides read TGTGCCAGCAGCCAACTAAGGCGGACAGGGGTCAACTACGAGCAGTACTTC. It specifies CASSQLRRTGVNYEQYF.

The chain joins TRBV19 to TRBJ2-7; 7 bases align to TRBD2. CDR1 is LNHDA and CDR2 is SQIVND in the germline V gene (reference sequence). The CDR3 spans 15 residues. The J segment lost 5 bases and the V segment lost 2 bases, leaving 9 bases of the junction unmatched. CDR3 sequence: CASSISRLAGHEQYF. The DNA for the CDR3 is TGTGCCAGTAGTATATCCCGACTAGCTGGCCACGAGCAGTACTTC.

The chain recombines TRBV27 with TRBJ2-2; TRBD1 matches at 10 bases. V shed 7 bases and J 5 bases; nucleotides not matched to a gene: 4. The CDR3 totals 14 residues. Germline V gene sequence: CDR1 MNHEY, CDR2 SMNVEV (reference sequence). This CDR3 reads CASKTGGATGELFF. CDR3 bases: TGTGCCAGCAAGACAGGGGGCGCGACCGGGGAGCTGTTTTTT.

V is TRBV6-1 and J is TRBJ1-5, with 7 bases that match TRBD1. Germline values: CDR1 MNHNS, CDR2 SASEGT. V was clipped by 3 bases and J by 2 bases; unmatched bases: 10. This CDR3 comprises 17 residues. The CDR3 loop is CASSETLRTGGNQPQHF. CDR3 in DNA: TGTGCCAGCAGTGAGACACTCCGTACAGGGGGCAATCAGCCCCAGCATTTT.

The genes are TRBV30 and TRBJ1-1, with D perhaps TRBD1 (5 bases). Germline CDR1 GTSNPN, CDR2 SVGIG (reference sequence). The CDR3 consists of 12 residues. Trimming cost V 3 bases and J 4 bases, with 9 bases left between them. CDR3: CAWRGGLTEAFF. The CDR3 bases are TGTGCCTGGAGGGGGGGACTCACTGAAGCTTTCTTT.

As to this clone: The same CDR3 arises from other DNA sequences in this sample as well. The chain joins TRBV5-1 to TRBJ2-3; D possibly corresponds to TRBD1 (6 bases). Germline CDR1 and CDR2: SGHRS and YFSETQ. With 2 bases removed from V and 4 bases from J, the gap between germline ends came to 8 bases. The CDR3 runs to 13 residues. DNA of the CDR3: TGCGCCAGCAGCTTACAGGGCCCAGATACGCAGTATTTT. It encodes CASSLQGPDTQYF.

The chain has TRBV29-1 and TRBJ1-4; TRBD1 matches 7 bases. CDR3 length equals 15 residues. Trimming removed 1 base from V and 3 bases from J; junction bases left unmatched: 5. Per the germline V gene, CDR1 is SQVTM and CDR2 is ANQGSEA. The CDR3 bases are TGCAGCGTTGAAGGGACAGGTACATCTAATGAAAAACTGTTTTTT. Translating it yields CSVEGTGTSNEKLFF.

The rearrangement uses TRBV19 and TRBJ2-2; possibly TRBD2 for D (6 bases). Trimming took off 6 bases at V and 6 bases at J, with 20 bases between the two ends. CDR1 is LNHDA and CDR2 is SQIVND in the germline V gene (reference sequence). This CDR3 region has 16 residues. The DNA for the CDR3 is TGTGCCAGTAGGCCTAAAGGGGATTGGGAGGCCGGGGAGCTGTTTTTT. The encoded protein is CASRPKGDWEAGELFF. Together with reference TRBV19 and TRBJ2-2, the CDR3 gives the full variable domain: DGGITQSPKYLFRKEGQNVTLSCEQNLNHDAMYWYRQDPGQGLRLIYYSQIVNDFQKGDIAEGYSVSREKKESFPLTVTSAQKNPTAFYLCASRPKGDWEAGELFFGEGSRLTVL.

Only one count was recorded for this clone. This sequence joins TRBV6-1 and TRBJ2-3; no definite D call. The CDR3 spans 16 residues. Deletions cut 4 bases from V and 2 bases from J, with 16 bases between. Germline V gene lookup returns CDR1 MNHNS and CDR2 SASEGT. The CDR3 reads CASSGRGASFTDTQYF. In DNA, the CDR3 is TGTGCCAGCAGTGGTAGAGGAGCGTCCTTCACAGATACGCAGTATTTT.

V and J are TRBV6-5 and TRBJ2-7; D is unresolved. Per the germline V gene, CDR1 is MNHEY and CDR2 is SVGAGI. The V gene lost 7 bases and the J gene lost 2 bases, with 18 bases spanning the gap. The CDR3 covers 15 residues. CDR3 nucleotides: TGTGCCAGCAATAGAGGTCTTGCGGATACCTACGAGCAGTACTTC. It encodes CASNRGLADTYEQYF.

This chain links TRBV7-8 with TRBJ2-3; 10 bases fit TRBD2. V shed 5 bases, J shed 15 bases, and the junction held 8 bases outside the gene matches. Germline V CDR1 and CDR2: SGHVS, FQNEAQ. This CDR3 is 12 amino acids long. CDR3 in amino acids: CASSQSSGSHYF. CDR3 nucleotide sequence: TGTGCCAGCAGCCAGTCTAGCGGGAGTCATTATTTT.

J is TRBJ1-2 and V is TRBV24-1; D call uncertain. The CDR3 is made up of 12 amino acids. V was pared by 3 bases and J by 6 bases, with 7 bases between. The V gene's germline CDR1 is KGHDR and CDR2 SFDVKD. CDR3 in DNA: TGTGCCACCAGTGATGCGGCGGATGGCTACACCTTC. It is translated as CATSDAADGYTF.

The genes are TRBV5-6 and TRBJ1-2; TRBD1 agrees at 11 bases. The CDR3 extends over 13 amino acids. Germline values: CDR1 SGHDT, CDR2 YYEEEE. Losses at the gene ends were 5 bases for V and 7 bases for J; bases not matched to a gene: 4. The CDR3 DNA reads as TGTGCCAGCAGAGCCGGGACAGGGGGTGGCTACACCTTC. It is translated as CASRAGTGGGYTF.

The chain is built from TRBV5-1 and TRBJ2-1, with 8 bases identical to TRBD1. The V gene end was trimmed by 1 base and the J gene end by 4 bases; junction bases not matched to a gene: 4. Germline lookup yields CDR1 SGHRS and CDR2 YFSETQ. This CDR3 has 15 amino acids. The CDR3: CASSLLGTGYNEQFF. The CDR3, as DNA: TGCGCCAGCAGCTTGTTAGGGACAGGATACAATGAGCAGTTCTTC.

On this clone: This sample also contains other DNA sequences that code for the same CDR3. The chain joins TRBV12-3 or TRBV12-4 to TRBJ2-3; no firm D call. V lost 6 bases, J lost 1 base, and 5 bases lay in between. This CDR3 has 12 residues. Here the CDR3 reads CASSPGTDTQYF. CDR3 DNA: TGTGCCAGCAGCCCGGGCACAGATACGCAGTATTTT.

The CDR3, as DNA: TGTGCCAGTAGTAGCCGGGACTACTACGAGCAGTACTTC. Amino acid sequence: CASSSRDYYEQYF. The gene calls are TRBV19 and TRBJ2-7; TRBD2 matches 7 bases. The CDR3 is 13 residues long. Per germline, CDR1 LNHDA and CDR2 SQIVND (reference sequence). V was pared by 4 bases and J by 3 bases, with 3 bases of the junction left unmatched.

This clone was detected only once. The chain carries TRBV7-8 and TRBJ2-7; 7 nucleotides align to TRBD2. V shed 0 bases and J 6 bases; nucleotides not matched to a gene: 8. CDR3 length: 15 amino acids. Germline V gene sequence: CDR1 SGHVS, CDR2 FQNEAQ. CDR3 sequence: CASSLAFGRAGEQYF. The CDR3 DNA sequence: TGTGCCAGCAGCTTAGCTTTTGGGAGGGCGGGCGAGCAGTACTTC.

The chain joins TRBV5-1 to TRBJ2-1; no clear D. In germline, CDR1 is SGHRS, CDR2 YFSETQ. Trimming stripped 0 bases from V and 0 bases from J, with 7 bases between. The CDR3 is 15 residues long. Written as DNA, the CDR3 is TGCGCCAGCAGCTTGGACCCTAGCTCCTACAATGAGCAGTTCTTC. Protein sequence: CASSLDPSSYNEQFF. The variable domain in full, with the rest retrieved from reference TRBV5-1 and TRBJ2-1, is KAGVTQTPRYLIKTRGQQVTLSCSPISGHRSVSWYQQTPGQGLQFLFEYFSETQRNKGNFPGRFSGRQFSNSRSEMNVSTLELGDSALYLCASSLDPSSYNEQFFGPGTRLTVL.

The chain links TRBV19 to TRBJ2-1, with 10 bases lining up with TRBD1. The CDR3 contains 16 residues. V lost 6 bases, J lost 3 bases, and 8 bases stayed unmatched. From germline, CDR1 is LNHDA and CDR2 SQIVND (reference sequence). The DNA of the CDR3 is TGTGCCAGTAGGCCCGGCAGGACAGGGGGCTACAATGAGCAGTTCTTC. Translated: CASRPGRTGGYNEQFF.